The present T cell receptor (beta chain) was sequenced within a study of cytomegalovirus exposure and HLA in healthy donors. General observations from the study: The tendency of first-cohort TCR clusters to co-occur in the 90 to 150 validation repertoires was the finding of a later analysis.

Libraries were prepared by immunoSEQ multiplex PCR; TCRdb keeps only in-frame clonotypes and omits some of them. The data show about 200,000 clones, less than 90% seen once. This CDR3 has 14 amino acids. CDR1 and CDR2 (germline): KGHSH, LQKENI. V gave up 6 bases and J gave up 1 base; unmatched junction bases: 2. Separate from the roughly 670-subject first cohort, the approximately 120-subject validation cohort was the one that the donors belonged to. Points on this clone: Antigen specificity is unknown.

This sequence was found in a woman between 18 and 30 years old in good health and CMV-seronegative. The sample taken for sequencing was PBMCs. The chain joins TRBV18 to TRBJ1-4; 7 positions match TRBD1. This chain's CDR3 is CASSRQGTNEKLFF. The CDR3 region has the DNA TGTGCCAGCTCCCGACAGGGAACTAATGAAAAACTGTTTTTT.